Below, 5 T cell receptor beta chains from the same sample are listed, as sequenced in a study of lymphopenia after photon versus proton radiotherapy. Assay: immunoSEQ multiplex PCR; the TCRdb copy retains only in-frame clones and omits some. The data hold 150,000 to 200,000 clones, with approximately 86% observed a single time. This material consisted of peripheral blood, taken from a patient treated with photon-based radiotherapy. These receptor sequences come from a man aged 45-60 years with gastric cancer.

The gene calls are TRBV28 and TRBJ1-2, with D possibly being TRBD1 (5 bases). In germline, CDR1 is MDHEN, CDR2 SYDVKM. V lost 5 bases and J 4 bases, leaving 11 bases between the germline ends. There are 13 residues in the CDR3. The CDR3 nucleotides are TGTGCCAGCAGTCAAGGGGACGGCTATGGCTACACCTTC. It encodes CASSQGDGYGYTF.

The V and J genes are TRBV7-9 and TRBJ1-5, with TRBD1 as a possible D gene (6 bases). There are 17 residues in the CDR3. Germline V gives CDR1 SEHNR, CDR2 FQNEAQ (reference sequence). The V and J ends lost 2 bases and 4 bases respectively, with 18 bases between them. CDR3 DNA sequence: TGTGCCAGCAGCTTATATAAGGGGGGTCAGACGAATCAGCCCCAGCATTTT. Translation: CASSLYKGGQTNQPQHF.

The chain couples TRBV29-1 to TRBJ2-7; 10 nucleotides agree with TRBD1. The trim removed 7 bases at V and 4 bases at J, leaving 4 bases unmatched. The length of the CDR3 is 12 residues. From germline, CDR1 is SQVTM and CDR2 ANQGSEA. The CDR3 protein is CSAGDRGYEQYF. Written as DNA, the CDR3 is TGCAGCGCTGGGGACAGGGGATACGAGCAGTACTTC.

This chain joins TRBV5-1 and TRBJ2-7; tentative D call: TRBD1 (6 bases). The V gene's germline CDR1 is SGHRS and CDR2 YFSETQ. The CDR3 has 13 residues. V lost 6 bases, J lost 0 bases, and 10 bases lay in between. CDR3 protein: CASTRGSSYEQYF. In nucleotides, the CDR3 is TGCGCCAGCACGAGGGGGAGCTCCTACGAGCAGTACTTC.

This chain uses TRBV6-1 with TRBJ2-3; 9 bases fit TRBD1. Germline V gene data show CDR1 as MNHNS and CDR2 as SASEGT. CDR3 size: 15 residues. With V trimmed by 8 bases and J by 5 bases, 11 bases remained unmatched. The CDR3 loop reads CASRGGTGIQDTQYF. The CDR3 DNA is TGTGCCAGCCGAGGCGGGACAGGGATTCAAGATACGCAGTATTTT.